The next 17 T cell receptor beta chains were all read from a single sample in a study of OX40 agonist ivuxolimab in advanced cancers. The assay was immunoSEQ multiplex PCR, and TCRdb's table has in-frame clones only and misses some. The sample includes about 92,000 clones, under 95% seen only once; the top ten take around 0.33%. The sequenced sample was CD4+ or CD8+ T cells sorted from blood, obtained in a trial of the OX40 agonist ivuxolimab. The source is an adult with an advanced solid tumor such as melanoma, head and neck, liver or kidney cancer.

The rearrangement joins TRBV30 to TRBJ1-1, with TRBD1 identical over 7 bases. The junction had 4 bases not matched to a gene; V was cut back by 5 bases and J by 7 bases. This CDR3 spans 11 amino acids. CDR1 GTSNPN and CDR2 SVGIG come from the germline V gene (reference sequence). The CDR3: CAWARDSEAFF. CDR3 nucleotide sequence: TGTGCCTGGGCCCGGGACAGTGAAGCTTTCTTT.

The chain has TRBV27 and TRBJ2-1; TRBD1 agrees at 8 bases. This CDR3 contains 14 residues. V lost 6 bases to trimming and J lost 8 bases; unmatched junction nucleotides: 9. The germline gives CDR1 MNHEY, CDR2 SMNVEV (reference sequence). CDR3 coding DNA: TGTGCCAGCAGGCGGAGGACAGGGCTGTATGAGCAGTTCTTC. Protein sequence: CASRRRTGLYEQFF.

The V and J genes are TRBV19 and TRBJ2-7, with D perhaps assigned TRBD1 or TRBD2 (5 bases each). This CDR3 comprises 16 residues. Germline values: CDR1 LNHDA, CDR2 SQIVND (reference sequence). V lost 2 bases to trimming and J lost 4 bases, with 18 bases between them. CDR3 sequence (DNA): TGTGCCAGTAGTATATCGGGGCCCCTAAAACATTACGAGCAGTACTTC. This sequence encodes CASSISGPLKHYEQYF.

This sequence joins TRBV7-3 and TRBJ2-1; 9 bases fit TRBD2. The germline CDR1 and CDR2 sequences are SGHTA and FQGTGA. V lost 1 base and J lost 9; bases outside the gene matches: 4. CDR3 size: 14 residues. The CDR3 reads CASSLKGREGEQFF. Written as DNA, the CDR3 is TGTGCCAGCAGCTTAAAAGGGCGGGAGGGTGAGCAGTTCTTC.

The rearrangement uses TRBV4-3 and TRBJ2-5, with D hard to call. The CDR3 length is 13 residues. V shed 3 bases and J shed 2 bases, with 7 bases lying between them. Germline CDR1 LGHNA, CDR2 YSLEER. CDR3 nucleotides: TGCGCCAGCAGCCAGCGGACGCAAGAGACCCAGTACTTC. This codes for CASSQRTQETQYF.

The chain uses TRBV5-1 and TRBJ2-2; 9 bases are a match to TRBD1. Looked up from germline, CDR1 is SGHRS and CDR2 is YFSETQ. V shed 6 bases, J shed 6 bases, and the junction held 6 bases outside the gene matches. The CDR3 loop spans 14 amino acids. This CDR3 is CASTTGGSAGELFF. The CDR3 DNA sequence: TGCGCCAGCACGACAGGGGGGTCTGCCGGGGAGCTGTTTTTT. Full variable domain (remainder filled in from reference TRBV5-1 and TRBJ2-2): KAGVTQTPRYLIKTRGQQVTLSCSPISGHRSVSWYQQTPGQGLQFLFEYFSETQRNKGNFPGRFSGRQFSNSRSEMNVSTLELGDSALYLCASTTGGSAGELFFGEGSRLTVL.

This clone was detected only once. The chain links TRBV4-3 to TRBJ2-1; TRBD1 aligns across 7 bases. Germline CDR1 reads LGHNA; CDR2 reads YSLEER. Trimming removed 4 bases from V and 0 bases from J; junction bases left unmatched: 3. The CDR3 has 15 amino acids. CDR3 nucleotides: TGCGCCAGCAGCCCACAGGGGACCTCCTACAATGAGCAGTTCTTC. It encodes CASSPQGTSYNEQFF.

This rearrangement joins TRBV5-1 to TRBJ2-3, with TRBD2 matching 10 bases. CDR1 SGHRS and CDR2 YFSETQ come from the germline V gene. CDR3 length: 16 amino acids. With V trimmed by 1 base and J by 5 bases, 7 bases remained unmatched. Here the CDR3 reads CASSLMPSGSGDTQYF. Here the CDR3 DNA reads TGCGCCAGCAGCTTGATGCCTAGCGGGAGTGGAGATACGCAGTATTTT.

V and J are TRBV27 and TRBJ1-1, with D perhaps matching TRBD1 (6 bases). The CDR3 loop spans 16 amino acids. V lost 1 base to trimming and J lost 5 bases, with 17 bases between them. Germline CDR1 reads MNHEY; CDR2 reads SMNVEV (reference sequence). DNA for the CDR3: TGTGCCAGCAGTTTATACGGGGGCGCGGGGAGGACTGAAGCTTTCTTT. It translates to CASSLYGGAGRTEAFF.

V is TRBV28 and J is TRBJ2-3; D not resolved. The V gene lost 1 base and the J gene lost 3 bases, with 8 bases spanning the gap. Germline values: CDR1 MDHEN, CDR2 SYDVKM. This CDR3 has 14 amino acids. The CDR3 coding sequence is TGTGCCAGCAGTTTATTGTCAGCGACAGATACGCAGTATTTT. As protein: CASSLLSATDTQYF. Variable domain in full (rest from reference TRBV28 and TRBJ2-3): DVKVTQSSRYLVKRTGEKVFLECVQDMDHENMFWYRQDPGLGLRLIYFSYDVKMKEKGDIPEGYSVSREKKERFSLILESASTNQTSMYLCASSLLSATDTQYFGPGTRLTVL.

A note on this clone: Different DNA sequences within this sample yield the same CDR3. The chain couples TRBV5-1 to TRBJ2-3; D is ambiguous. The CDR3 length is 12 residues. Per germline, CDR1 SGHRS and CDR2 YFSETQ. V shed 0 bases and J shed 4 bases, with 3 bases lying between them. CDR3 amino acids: CASSLGADTQYF. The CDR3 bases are TGCGCCAGCAGCTTGGGAGCAGATACGCAGTATTTT. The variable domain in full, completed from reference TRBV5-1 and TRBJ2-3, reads KAGVTQTPRYLIKTRGQQVTLSCSPISGHRSVSWYQQTPGQGLQFLFEYFSETQRNKGNFPGRFSGRQFSNSRSEMNVSTLELGDSALYLCASSLGADTQYFGPGTRLTVL.

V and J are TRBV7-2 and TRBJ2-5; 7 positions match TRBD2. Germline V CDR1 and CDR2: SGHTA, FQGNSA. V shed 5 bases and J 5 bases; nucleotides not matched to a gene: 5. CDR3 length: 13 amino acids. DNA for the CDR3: TGTGCCAGCAGCAGGACTAGAGGGGAGACCCAGTACTTC. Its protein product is CASSRTRGETQYF.

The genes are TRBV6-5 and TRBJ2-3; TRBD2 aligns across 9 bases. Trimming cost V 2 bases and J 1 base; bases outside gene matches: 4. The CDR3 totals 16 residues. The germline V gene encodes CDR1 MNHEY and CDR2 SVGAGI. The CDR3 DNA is TGTGCCAGCAGTTACCGGGAGCGGGGGGGCACAGATACGCAGTATTTT. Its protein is CASSYRERGGTDTQYF.

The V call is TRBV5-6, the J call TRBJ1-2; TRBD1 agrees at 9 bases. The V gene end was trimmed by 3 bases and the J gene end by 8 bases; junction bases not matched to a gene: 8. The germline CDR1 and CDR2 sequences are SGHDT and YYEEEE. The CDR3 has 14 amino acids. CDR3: CASSWDRASRGYTF. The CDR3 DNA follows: TGTGCCAGCAGCTGGGACAGGGCAAGCAGAGGCTACACCTTC.

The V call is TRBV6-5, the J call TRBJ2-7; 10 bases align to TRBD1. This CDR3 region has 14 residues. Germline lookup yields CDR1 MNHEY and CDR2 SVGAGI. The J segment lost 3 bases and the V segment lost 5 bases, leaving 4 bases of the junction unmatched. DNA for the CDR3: TGTGCCAGCAGTACGACAGGGGGCGGCTACGAGCAGTACTTC. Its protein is CASSTTGGGYEQYF.

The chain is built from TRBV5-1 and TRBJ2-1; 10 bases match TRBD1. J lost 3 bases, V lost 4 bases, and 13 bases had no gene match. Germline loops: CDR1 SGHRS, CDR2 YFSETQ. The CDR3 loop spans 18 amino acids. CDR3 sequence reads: CASSHGTGVGKFYNEQFF. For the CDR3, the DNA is TGCGCCAGCAGCCACGGGACAGGGGTAGGCAAGTTCTACAATGAGCAGTTCTTC.

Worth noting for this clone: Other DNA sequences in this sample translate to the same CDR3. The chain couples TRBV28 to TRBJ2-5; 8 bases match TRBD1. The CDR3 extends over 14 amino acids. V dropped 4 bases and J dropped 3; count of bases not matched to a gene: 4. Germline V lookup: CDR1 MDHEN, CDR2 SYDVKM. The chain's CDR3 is CASSSRQGKETQYF. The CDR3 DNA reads TGTGCCAGCAGTTCCCGACAGGGGAAAGAGACCCAGTACTTC.